This TCR beta chain is from a study of vaccination and CD4 T cells after COVID-19. Looking at the study overall: Six males and four females constituted the convalescent cohort, two of whom were Hispanic. Study-level points and caveats: Convalescent patients had a median roughly 86% of post-vaccine SARS-CoV-2-reactive clones that were detected only after vaccination, not before it.

This clonotype was counted between two and nine times. The antigen remains unidentified. Scientists ran DNA taken from cultured CD4+ T cells through the Oncomine TCR Beta short-read assay for sequencing. TCRdb ran MiXCR on the PCR reads and lists one entry per CDR3 protein. The data contain over 12,000 distinct CDR3 sequences, approximately 33% of them singletons. Germline CDR1 and CDR2: MNHEY and SVGEGT. The CDR3 has 12 amino acids. Treatment specified: roughly 10-day PBMC culture with coronavirus spike peptide pools or control peptides (ViraFEST assay). Before TCRs were sequenced, ViraFEST expanded antigen-specific T cells with peptide pools. Each of days 3 and 7 saw half the medium replaced by fresh IL-2 medium.

J is TRBJ2-1 and V is TRBV6-2 or TRBV6-3, with D perhaps given as TRBD1 or TRBD2 (5 bases each). The J call is in doubt because the DNA end fits TRBJ2-7 better. The source is a human donor who had recovered from COVID-19. Specimen: CD4+ T cells from blood, cultured in vitro, collected after SARS-CoV-2 vaccination. CDR3 region: CASSRDPLEQYF. In nucleotides, the CDR3 is TGTGCCAGCAGTCGGGACCCGTTGGAGCAGTACTTC.